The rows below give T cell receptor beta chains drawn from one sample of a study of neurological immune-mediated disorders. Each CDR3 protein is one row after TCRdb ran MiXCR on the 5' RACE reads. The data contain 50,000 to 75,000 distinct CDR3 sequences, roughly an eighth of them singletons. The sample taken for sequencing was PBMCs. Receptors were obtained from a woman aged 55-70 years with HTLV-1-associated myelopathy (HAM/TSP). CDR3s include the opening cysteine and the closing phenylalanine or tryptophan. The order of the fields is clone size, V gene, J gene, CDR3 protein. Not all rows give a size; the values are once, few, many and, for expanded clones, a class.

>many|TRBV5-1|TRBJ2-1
CASSFGTSDSGEQFF
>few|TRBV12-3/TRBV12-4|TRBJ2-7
CASNEQGARYEQYF
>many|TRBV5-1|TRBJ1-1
CASSLKGQGNTEAFF
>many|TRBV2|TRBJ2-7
CASRAGTTAEQYF
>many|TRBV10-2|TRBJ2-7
CASSGLGTTTQEQYF
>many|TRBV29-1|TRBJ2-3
CSVEAGGITDTQYF
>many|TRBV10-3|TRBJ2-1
CAISESSSSYNEQFF
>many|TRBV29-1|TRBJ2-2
CSVGRPNTGELFF
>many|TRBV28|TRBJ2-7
CASSQGGLAGGSYEQYF
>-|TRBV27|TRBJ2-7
CASSSGQLKGGDSYEQYF
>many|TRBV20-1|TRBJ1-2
CSAPDRAGGYTF
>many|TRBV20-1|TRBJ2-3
CSARETGRGTDTQYF
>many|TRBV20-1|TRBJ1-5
CSARDRAGEGQPQHF
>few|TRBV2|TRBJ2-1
CASSGLAGLNEQFF
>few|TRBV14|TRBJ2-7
CASSQGRPGTVRVYEQYF
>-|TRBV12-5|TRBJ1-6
CSSSNSNQPLHF
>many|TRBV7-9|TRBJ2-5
CASSHGGDWRETQYF
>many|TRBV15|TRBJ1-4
CATSRDSGTATNEKLFF
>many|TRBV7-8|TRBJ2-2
CAISGLAWTGELFF
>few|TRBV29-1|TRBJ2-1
CSGRTANNEQFF
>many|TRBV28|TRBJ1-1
CASSWGVGGTEAFF
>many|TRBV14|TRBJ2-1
CASSPLTGYYNEQFF
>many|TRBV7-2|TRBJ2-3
CASGSGRRSAQYF
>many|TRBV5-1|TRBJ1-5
CASSLGDESGATSNQPQHF
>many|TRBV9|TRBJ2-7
CASSVDLGAGSDEQYF
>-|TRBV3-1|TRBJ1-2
CASSQTGVGGYTF
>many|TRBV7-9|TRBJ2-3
CASSLTGGPADTQYF
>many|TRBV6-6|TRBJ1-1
CASSYERNTEAFF
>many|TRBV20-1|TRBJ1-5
CSASGGNSNQPQHF
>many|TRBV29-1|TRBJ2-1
CSVVRYNEQFF
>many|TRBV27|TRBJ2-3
CASSSKAGTRDTQYF
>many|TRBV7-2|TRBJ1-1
CASSRAGGGNTEAFF
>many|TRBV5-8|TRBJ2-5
CASSPGAGEKETQYF
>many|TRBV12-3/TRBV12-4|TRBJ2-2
CASREQGANTGELFF
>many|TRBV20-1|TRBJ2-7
CSARSRQGIDEQYF
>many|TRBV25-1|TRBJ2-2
CASSEQARWGGELFF
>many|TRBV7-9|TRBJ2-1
CASSLYLGQPLGEQFF
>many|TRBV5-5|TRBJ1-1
CASSFNTEAFF
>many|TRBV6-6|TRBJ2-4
CASSYSWDKNIQYF
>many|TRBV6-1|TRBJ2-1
CASMGVSPSSYNEQFF
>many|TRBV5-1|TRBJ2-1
CASSSLRTSGRSGNEQFF
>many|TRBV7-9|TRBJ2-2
CASSLEGRAGELFF
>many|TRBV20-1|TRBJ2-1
CSARGATSGSSYNEQFF
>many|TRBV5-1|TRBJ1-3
CASSLAGTPGNTIYF
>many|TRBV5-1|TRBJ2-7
CASSLALAGSSYEQYF
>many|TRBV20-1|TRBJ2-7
CSARSRGSSPEQYF